This entry is about one T cell receptor beta chain. Which antigen it targets is not known. No base quality values were provided; no much bigger clone lies one nucleotide off. TCRbeta CDR3 regions were amplified from genomic DNA using the immunoSEQ Assay, a bias-controlled multiplex PCR. In the paper's pipeline: The number of nucleated cells in each sample was estimated from the amplification of reference gene primers within the assay. To quantify the absolute abundance of each unique TCRbeta CDR3 rearrangement, sequence reads were collapsed and filtered. For each sample, productive Simpson clonality was calculated as the square root of Simpson's diversity index over productive rearrangements. TCRdb obtained this table from immuneACCESS and retained in-frame rearrangements with V and J assigned. These tables miss some clones; where compared with another copy, unresolved V genes account for less than half of the shortfall, and the remainder is unexplained. From that table come the V and J calls and clone size; the DNA was used to work out D and trimming. The sample contains fewer than 55,000 clones, about four fifths of them found a single time. Clones ranked in the top ten supply around 6.6% of the sample.

From the germline V gene, CDR1 is MRHNA and CDR2 is SNTAGT. V gives up 2 bases and J gives up 8 bases, and the segment between their germline ends measures 12 bases. Counted from cysteine to phenylalanine, this CDR3 has 13 amino acids. Here the CDR3 DNA is all that survives: 39 bases in frame from base 1. Whole blood was collected in K2EDTA tubes by collaborating institutions according to the institutions' own protocols. For TCRbeta analysis, collaborators shipped samples as frozen whole blood, isolated PBMCs, or DNA extracted from either of those sample types. The data stem from a study of blood T cell repertoires in COVID-19 (dated by TCRdb to about 2020). Concerning the study at large: Samples covering the acute and convalescent phases of COVID-19 were provided by collaborators in the United States, Italy and Spain. The prospective study material was composed of cDNA or gDNA derived from T cells, B-cell-depleted T cells, or PBMCs. Subjects who had been exposed to COVID-19, were actively infected with it, or had recovered from it provided the deeply sampled blood TCRbeta repertoires that made up the dataset. The repertoires were released in a freely available public database intended as a resource for research on the immune response to SARS-CoV-2. The samples were drawn from two sources: the first 160 participants of the ongoing ImmuneRACE study, and approximately 1,300 subjects contributed by 6 global collaborators. Sample metadata almost always included a de-identified subject ID, COVID-19 status, age in years and sex. Where HLA class I and class II types were available, the types were taken from metadata supplied by the sample provider, not from assay-based typing.

Study-wide findings and limitations: How much clinical and demographic metadata was included differed by source and by participant, and the metadata was provided uncurated.

The sequence was obtained from a man in his 70s with active COVID-19. The chain couples TRBV6-4 to TRBJ1-2, with the identity of the D gene unclear. The sequenced material came from peripheral blood. The CDR3 region reads CASSDHAGGGYTF. The bases read TGTGCCAGCAGTGACCACGCAGGTGGCGGCTACACCTTC.